Described below is a single T cell receptor beta chain sequence and its context. The entry originates in a study of shared clonotypes between healthy human individuals. CD4+ cell separation produced CD45RA+ naive and CD45RA-negative memory subsets. The length of the CDR3 is 18 residues. Germline lookup yields CDR1 GTSNPN and CDR2 SVGIG (reference sequence). Deletions cut 3 bases from V and 2 bases from J, with 24 bases between. TCRdb keeps only in-frame clones here, not all; method: immunoSEQ multiplex PCR. This table holds around 1.4 million clones, around 98.5% found once. J is TRBJ2-3 and V is TRBV30, with D possibly TRBD2 on 5 matching bases. The sequence was collected from a man aged 25-45 years in good health. Sample: naive CD4+ T cells sorted from blood. Subset denoted: CD45RA+ positively selected. CDR3 residues: CAWRKGLGIAKPTDTQYF. CDR3 coding DNA: TGTGCCTGGAGGAAAGGACTGGGTATAGCCAAACCCACAGATACGCAGTATTTT.